The 18 T cell receptor beta chains listed next were all sequenced from one sample in a study of blood T cell repertoires in COVID-19. Clones were read by immunoSEQ multiplex PCR, and TCRdb kept only the in-frame ones, dropping some. The top ten clones hold 1.5% to 2% of a sample with 140,000 to 150,000 clones, nearly 90% of them seen once. Sequencing was done on a sample of peripheral blood. The origin of the receptors is a man in his sixties or seventies with acute or convalescent COVID-19.

The chain has TRBV28 and TRBJ2-3; 11 nucleotides align to TRBD2. The CDR3 has 17 amino acids. Per germline, CDR1 MDHEN and CDR2 SYDVKM. V shed 4 bases and J 5 bases; nucleotides not matched to a gene: 11. The CDR3, as DNA: TGTGCCAGCAGTTCCTCCGGGACTAGCGGACGGAGAGATACGCAGTATTTT. This codes for CASSSSGTSGRRDTQYF.

This sequence joins TRBV7-2 and TRBJ2-5, with 8 bases aligning to TRBD2. V gave up 5 bases and J gave up 7 bases; unmatched junction bases: 9. Per germline, CDR1 SGHTA and CDR2 FQGNSA. The CDR3 is 14 residues long. In DNA, the CDR3 is TGTGCCAGCAGCCACCCGGGGGGGGACCGGACCCAGTACTTC. This translates into CASSHPGGDRTQYF.

This chain links TRBV6-5 with TRBJ2-7; perhaps TRBD1 as D (6 bases). There are 14 residues in the CDR3. Germline V gives CDR1 MNHEY, CDR2 SVGAGI. The V and J ends lost 9 bases and 5 bases respectively, with 20 bases between them. CDR3 bases: TGTGCCAGTCGAGGACAGCTTATATGGGACGAGCAGTACTTC. It is translated as CASRGQLIWDEQYF.

The chain is built from TRBV2 and TRBJ2-1, with 10 bases that match TRBD2. Trimming took 2 bases from V and 4 from J; bases not matched to a gene: 11. This CDR3 region has 18 residues. Germline CDR1 and CDR2: SNHLY and FYNNEI. The CDR3 is CASSELGRGTSAYNEQFF. The CDR3 region has the DNA TGTGCCAGCAGTGAATTGGGGCGGGGGACTAGCGCTTACAATGAGCAGTTCTTC.

This chain links TRBV19 with TRBJ1-2, with no clear D. The germline gives CDR1 LNHDA, CDR2 SQIVND (reference sequence). The CDR3 has 14 amino acids. V lost 1 base to trimming and J lost 4 bases, with 10 bases between them. The CDR3, as DNA: TGTGCCAGTAGTATAGTACCGGTTAGCTATGGCTACACCTTC. Its translation: CASSIVPVSYGYTF.

V is TRBV6-5 and J is TRBJ1-2; D is undetermined. Germline V gene lookup returns CDR1 MNHEY and CDR2 SVGAGI. This CDR3 spans 14 amino acids. Deletions cut 6 bases from V and 4 bases from J, with 15 bases between. CDR3: CASSLNPWAYGYTF. As DNA, the CDR3 is TGTGCCAGCAGCCTTAACCCCTGGGCCTATGGCTACACCTTC.

This chain uses TRBV11-2 with TRBJ1-1; tentative D call: TRBD1 (6 bases). The CDR3 loop spans 14 amino acids. Trimming took off 4 bases at V and 6 bases at J, with 15 bases between the two ends. Germline V gene data show CDR1 as SGHAT and CDR2 as FQNNGV. In DNA form, the CDR3 reads TGTGCCAGCAGCTCCACGGACAGTCTGTCTGAAGCTTTCTTT. Translation: CASSSTDSLSEAFF.

CDR3 in amino acids: CASGEGTNNEKLFF. The DNA for the CDR3 is TGCGCCAGCGGGGAGGGGACCAATAATGAAAAACTGTTTTTT. The chain has TRBV5-1 and TRBJ1-4; D might be TRBD1 (5 bases). Germline-derived CDR1 and CDR2 are SGHRS and YFSETQ. The CDR3 is made up of 14 amino acids. With 7 bases removed from V and 4 bases from J, the gap between germline ends came to 14 bases.

The chain combines TRBV6-5 with TRBJ1-5; unclear D gene. Trimming took 6 bases from V and 3 from J, leaving 9 bases between them. This CDR3 has 13 amino acids. The germline CDR1 and CDR2 sequences are MNHEY and SVGAGI. The CDR3 loop reads CASREGFNQPQHF. The CDR3 DNA is TGTGCCAGCAGGGAGGGTTTCAATCAGCCCCAGCATTTT.

This clone has just a few counts. J is TRBJ2-4 and V is TRBV10-1; 7 bases line up with TRBD1. Germline lookup yields CDR1 WNHNN and CDR2 SYGVQD (reference sequence). With 7 bases clipped from V and 8 bases from J, the junction kept 17 bases outside the gene matches. The CDR3 runs 16 residues. CDR3 DNA: TGCGCCAGCAATAGCTTGACAGGGCCATACCTCCACATTCAGTACTTC. Amino acid sequence: CASNSLTGPYLHIQYF.

V usage is TRBV3-1 (or the pseudogene TRBV3-2) and J usage is TRBJ2-5; 7 bases are a match to TRBD2. This CDR3 is built from 17 residues. With V trimmed by 4 bases and J by 5 bases, 16 bases remained unmatched. Germline values: CDR1 LGHDT, CDR2 YNNKEL (reference sequence). The CDR3, as DNA: TGTGCCAGCAGCCCTCAAATGAAGGCGGGAGTCGCGGAGACCCAGTACTTC. It codes for CASSPQMKAGVAETQYF.

This clone was seen just once. V is TRBV6-5 and J is TRBJ1-1, with 7 bases lining up with TRBD1. The junction had 7 bases not matched to a gene; V was cut back by 1 base and J by 5 bases. Germline V gives CDR1 MNHEY, CDR2 SVGAGI. This CDR3 has 15 residues. The CDR3 protein is CASSYLGGAGTEAFF. As DNA, the CDR3 is TGTGCCAGCAGTTACTTAGGGGGCGCAGGTACTGAAGCTTTCTTT.

The rearrangement joins TRBV27 to TRBJ2-7; 9 bases are a match to TRBD1. The CDR3 runs to 14 residues. Germline V gene data show CDR1 as MNHEY and CDR2 as SMNVEV (reference sequence). J gave up 3 bases and V 5 bases, and 5 bases lay outside the gene matches. CDR3 DNA: TGTGCCAGCAGTGTCTCGGGACAGGGCTACGAGCAGTACTTC. Its protein product is CASSVSGQGYEQYF.

CDR3 in amino acids: CASSIDDISNQPQHF. The CDR3 DNA sequence: TGTGCCAGTAGTATAGATGACATTAGCAATCAGCCCCAGCATTTT. The V call is TRBV19, the J call TRBJ1-5; no clear D gene. Germline loops: CDR1 LNHDA, CDR2 SQIVND (reference sequence). The V gene lost 0 bases and the J gene lost 0 bases, with 6 bases spanning the gap. The CDR3 totals 15 residues. Full variable domain (remainder filled in from reference TRBV19 and TRBJ1-5): DGGITQSPKYLFRKEGQNVTLSCEQNLNHDAMYWYRQDPGQGLRLIYYSQIVNDFQKGDIAEGYSVSREKKESFPLTVTSAQKNPTAFYLCASSIDDISNQPQHFGDGTRLSIL.

The chain recombines TRBV3-1 (or the pseudogene TRBV3-2) with TRBJ2-7; D is undetermined. This CDR3 has 12 residues. The V end was cut by 2 bases, the J end by 2 bases, with 4 bases between. Germline V gives CDR1 LGHDT, CDR2 YNNKEL (reference sequence). The CDR3 bases are TGTGCCAGCAGCCAAACGGCCTACGAGCAGTACTTC. This translates into CASSQTAYEQYF.

This chain joins TRBV3-1 (or the pseudogene TRBV3-2) and TRBJ1-3; no reliable D call. This CDR3 spans 14 amino acids. Germline lookup yields CDR1 LGHDT and CDR2 YNNKEL (reference sequence). V was pared by 5 bases and J by 5 bases, with 13 bases between. The CDR3 reads CASSISGIRNTIYF. DNA for the CDR3: TGTGCCAGCAGCATCTCAGGCATCCGAAACACCATATATTTT.

The V and J genes are TRBV5-5 and TRBJ2-6; possibly TRBD1 for D (6 bases). The V end lost 4 bases, the J end lost 0 bases, and 8 bases lay between the germline ends. In germline, CDR1 is SGHKS, CDR2 YYEKEE (reference sequence). The CDR3 covers 15 residues. In DNA, the CDR3 is TGTGCCAGCAGCCAGGGGTCCTCTGGGGCCAACGTCCTGACTTTC. It encodes CASSQGSSGANVLTF.

V gene TRBV5-1 combines with J gene TRBJ1-1; maybe TRBD1 (5 bases). The germline gives CDR1 SGHRS, CDR2 YFSETQ. The CDR3 has 16 residues. The V gene lost 3 bases and the J gene lost 1 base, with 16 bases spanning the gap. This chain's CDR3 is CASSSQPGVRNTEAFF. CDR3 coding DNA: TGCGCCAGCAGCTCTCAGCCGGGGGTCCGGAACACTGAAGCTTTCTTT.